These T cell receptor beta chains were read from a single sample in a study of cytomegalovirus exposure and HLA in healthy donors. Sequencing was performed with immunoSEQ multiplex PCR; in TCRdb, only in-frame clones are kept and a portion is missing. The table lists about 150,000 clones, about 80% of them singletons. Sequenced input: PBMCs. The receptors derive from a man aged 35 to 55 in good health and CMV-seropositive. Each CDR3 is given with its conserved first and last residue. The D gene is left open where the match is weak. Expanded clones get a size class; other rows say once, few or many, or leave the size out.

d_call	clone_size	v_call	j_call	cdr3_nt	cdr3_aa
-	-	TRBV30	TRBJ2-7	TGTGCCTGGAGTCTAGACCCAGGGATCCCCTACGAGCAGTACTTC	CAWSLDPGIPYEQYF
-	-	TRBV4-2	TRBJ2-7	TGTGCCAGCAGCCAAGATTGGCGGGTCTCCTACGAGCAGTACTTC	CASSQDWRVSYEQYF
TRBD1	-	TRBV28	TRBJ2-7	TGTGCCAGCAGTGGACAGGGGCCCACTCCCTACGAGCAGTACTTC	CASSGQGPTPYEQYF
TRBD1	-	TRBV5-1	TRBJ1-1	TGCGCCAGCAGCTTGGAAGGGGACAGGGGAACCCTAAGTAGGGACACTGAAGCTTTCTTT	CASSLEGDRGTLSRDTEAFF
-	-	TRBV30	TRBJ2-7	TGTGCCAGCGGCGGCAGGACCTCCTCCTACGAGCAGTACTTC	CASGGRTSSYEQYF
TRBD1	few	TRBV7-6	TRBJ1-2	TGTGCCAGCAGCCAACAGGGGGCTGGCTACACCTTC	CASSQQGAGYTF
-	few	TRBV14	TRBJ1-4	TGTGCCAGCAGCCAAGATCCAGGGGTTGCTAATGAAAAACTGTTTTTT	CASSQDPGVANEKLFF
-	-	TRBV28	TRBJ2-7	TGTGCCAGCAGTTCCAGTGGGGGGACCTACGAGCAGTACTTC	CASSSSGGTYEQYF
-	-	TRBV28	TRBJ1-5	TGTGCCAGCAGCGCGGGGGGCAATCAGCCCCAGCATTTT	CASSAGGNQPQHF
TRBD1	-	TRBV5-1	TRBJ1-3	TGCGCCAGCAGCTTCGAACAGGGGTCTTCCGCTGGAAACACCATATATTTT	CASSFEQGSSAGNTIYF
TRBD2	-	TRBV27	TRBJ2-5	TGTGCCAGCAGTTCTCGACTAGCGGGAGACCAGTACTTC	CASSSRLAGDQYF